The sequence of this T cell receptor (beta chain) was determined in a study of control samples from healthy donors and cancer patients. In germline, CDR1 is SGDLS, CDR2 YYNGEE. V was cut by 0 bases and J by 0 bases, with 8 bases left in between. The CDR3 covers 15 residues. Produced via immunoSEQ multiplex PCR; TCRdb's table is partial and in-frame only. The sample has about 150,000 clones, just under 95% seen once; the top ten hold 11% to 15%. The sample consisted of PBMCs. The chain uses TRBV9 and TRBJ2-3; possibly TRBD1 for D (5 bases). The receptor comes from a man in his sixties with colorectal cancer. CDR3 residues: CASSVVGVSTDTQYF. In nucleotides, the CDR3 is TGTGCCAGCAGCGTAGTAGGGGTTAGCACAGATACGCAGTATTTT.